This is a list of T cell receptor beta chains from one sample in a study of shared clonotypes between healthy human individuals. This table comes from immunoSEQ multiplex PCR, and its TCRdb copy is limited to in-frame clones, with some not included. There are around 2,000,000 clones in the sample; roughly 91% occur only once, and more than 1.5% lies in the top ten. Sequenced: naive CD8+ T cells from PBMCs. These receptors were collected from a man in his late teens or twenties in good health. Some clones in this sample may be carry-over from other donors' samples. Each CDR3 is given with its conserved first and last residue. A D gene is named only where the DNA matches it firmly. Size is omitted from some rows. Given values are once, few, many or a class for expanded clones.

D: .; J: TRBJ2-7; size: .; V: TRBV14; CDR3: CASSQEWKVYEQYF; DNA: TGTGCCAGCAGCCAAGAATGGAAGGTCTACGAGCAGTACTTC
D: .; J: TRBJ2-3; size: .; V: TRBV25-1; CDR3: CASSVRFTDTQYF; DNA: TGTGCCAGCAGTGTACGGTTCACAGATACGCAGTATTTT
D: TRBD1; J: TRBJ2-7; size: .; V: TRBV30; CDR3: CAWIHRGSSYEQYF; DNA: TGTGCCTGGATTCACAGGGGGAGCTCCTACGAGCAGTACTTC
D: .; J: TRBJ1-5; size: .; V: TRBV6-6; CDR3: CAVGGVSVDQPQHF; DNA: TGTGCCGTCGGGGGCGTTTCAGTCGATCAGCCCCAGCATTTT
D: .; J: TRBJ1-1; size: .; V: TRBV11-2; CDR3: CASSLSAGLMNTEAFF; DNA: TGTGCCAGCAGCTTGTCCGCCGGGCTAATGAACACTGAAGCTTTCTTT
D: .; J: TRBJ1-1; size: few; V: TRBV28; CDR3: CASHEGQRITEAFF; DNA: TGTGCCAGCCATGAGGGTCAGAGAATCACTGAAGCTTTCTTT
D: .; J: TRBJ2-3; size: .; V: TRBV5-7; CDR3: CASSLSLTDTQYF; DNA: TGTGCCAGCAGCTTGTCTCTCACAGATACGCAGTATTTT
D: .; J: TRBJ2-2; size: .; V: TRBV6-5; CDR3: CASSFAGGGELFF; DNA: TGTGCCAGCAGTTTCGCCGGAGGCGGGGAGCTGTTTTTT
D: .; J: TRBJ2-1; size: .; V: TRBV28; CDR3: CASRTAHSAGFLGQFF; DNA: TGTGCCAGCAGGACAGCCCACTCCGCGGGATTTCTTGGGCAGTTCTTC
D: TRBD2; J: TRBJ2-1; size: .; V: TRBV9; CDR3: CASSVSSGSSHEQFF; DNA: TGTGCCAGCAGCGTATCAAGCGGGAGTTCGCATGAGCAGTTCTTC
D: .; J: TRBJ2-1; size: .; V: TRBV30; CDR3: CARAAQGWNEQFF; DNA: TGTGCCCGAGCCGCCCAGGGTTGGAATGAGCAGTTCTTC
D: .; J: TRBJ1-1; size: .; V: TRBV19; CDR3: CASSIRFPGDTEAFF; DNA: TGTGCCAGTAGTATTCGGTTCCCAGGGGACACTGAAGCTTTCTTT
D: TRBD1; J: TRBJ2-5; size: .; V: TRBV27; CDR3: CASSLVPGQGAPGSQETQYF; DNA: TGTGCCAGCAGTTTGGTCCCGGGACAGGGGGCTCCGGGATCACAAGAGACCCAGTACTTC
D: .; J: TRBJ1-4; size: .; V: TRBV7-9; CDR3: CASSLNRGGEKLFF; DNA: TGTGCCAGCAGCTTGAACCGGGGCGGTGAAAAACTGTTTTTT
D: .; J: TRBJ2-7; size: .; V: TRBV28; CDR3: CASSPLKGHSYEQYF; DNA: TGTGCCAGCAGTCCCCTCAAGGGCCACTCCTACGAGCAGTACTTC
D: .; J: TRBJ1-6; size: .; V: TRBV27; CDR3: CASSYRADSPLHF; DNA: TGTGCCAGCAGTTACAGGGCTGATTCACCCCTCCACTTT
D: TRBD2; J: TRBJ2-1; size: .; V: TRBV6-4; CDR3: CASSAGLAGVNEQFF; DNA: TGTGCCAGCAGTGCGGGACTAGCGGGAGTGAATGAGCAGTTCTTC
D: .; J: TRBJ2-1; size: .; V: TRBV11-2; CDR3: CASSWGVEQFF; DNA: TGTGCCAGCAGTTGGGGAGTTGAGCAGTTCTTC
D: .; J: TRBJ1-1; size: .; V: TRBV10-3; CDR3: CAISVGMGNEAFF; DNA: TGTGCCATCAGCGTCGGGATGGGGAATGAAGCTTTCTTT
D: .; J: TRBJ1-4; size: once; V: TRBV2; CDR3: CASSETANEKLFF; DNA: TGTGCCAGCAGTGAGACAGCGAATGAAAAACTGTTTTTT
D: TRBD1; J: TRBJ1-4; size: .; V: TRBV2; CDR3: CASSTGTGMWEKLFF; DNA: TGTGCCAGCAGTACCGGGACAGGGATGTGGGAAAAACTGTTTTTT
D: .; J: TRBJ1-1; size: .; V: TRBV7-9; CDR3: CASSLAQGITEAFF; DNA: TGTGCCAGCAGCTTAGCTCAGGGGATCACTGAAGCTTTCTTT
D: .; J: TRBJ1-4; size: .; V: TRBV28; CDR3: CASSQPPGPSLNEKLFF; DNA: TGTGCCAGCAGCCAACCCCCCGGGCCCAGCCTTAATGAAAAACTGTTTTTT
D: .; J: TRBJ1-2; size: once; V: TRBV6-5; CDR3: CASSYTTGTPNYGYTF; DNA: TGTGCCAGCAGTTACACAACAGGGACCCCTAACTATGGCTACACCTTC
D: .; J: TRBJ2-3; size: .; V: TRBV7-2; CDR3: CASSLRLESGTDTQYF; DNA: TGTGCCAGCAGCTTAAGGTTGGAGAGCGGTACAGATACGCAGTATTTT
D: TRBD1; J: TRBJ1-2; size: .; V: TRBV2; CDR3: CASSEVGTGGYGYTF; DNA: TGTGCCAGCAGTGAAGTTGGGACAGGGGGCTATGGCTACACCTTC
D: .; J: TRBJ1-5; size: .; V: TRBV28; CDR3: CASAANQPQHF; DNA: TGTGCCAGCGCGGCAAATCAGCCCCAGCATTTT
D: TRBD1; J: TRBJ1-2; size: .; V: TRBV18; CDR3: CASSPPLYDRGNYGYTF; DNA: TGTGCCAGCTCACCGCCACTTTATGACAGGGGAAACTATGGCTACACCTTC
D: .; J: TRBJ1-4; size: .; V: TRBV27; CDR3: CASSRYTGLGEKLFF; DNA: TGTGCCAGCAGTCGTTATACTGGGCTGGGGGAAAAACTGTTTTTT
D: .; J: TRBJ2-7; size: .; V: TRBV5-6; CDR3: CASIGGYEQYF; DNA: TGTGCCAGCATAGGGGGCTACGAGCAGTACTTC